This T cell receptor (beta chain) stems from a study of cytomegalovirus exposure and HLA in healthy donors. The V and J ends lost 6 bases and 6 bases respectively, with 5 bases between them. The CDR3 has 11 amino acids. Germline V gene data show CDR1 as WNHNN and CDR2 as SYGVQD (reference sequence). Sequencing used immunoSEQ multiplex PCR; TCRdb keeps in-frame clones, though not all of them. The repertoire consists of a few hundred thousand clones, with around 90% occurring once and the leading ten covering approximately 0.34%. V and J are TRBV10-1 and TRBJ1-4; D not certain. The sample was PBMCs. The clonotype comes from a woman under 30 in good health and CMV-seronegative. CDR3 in amino acids: CASRGDEKLFF. CDR3 nucleotide sequence: TGCGCCAGCAGAGGAGATGAAAAACTGTTTTTT.